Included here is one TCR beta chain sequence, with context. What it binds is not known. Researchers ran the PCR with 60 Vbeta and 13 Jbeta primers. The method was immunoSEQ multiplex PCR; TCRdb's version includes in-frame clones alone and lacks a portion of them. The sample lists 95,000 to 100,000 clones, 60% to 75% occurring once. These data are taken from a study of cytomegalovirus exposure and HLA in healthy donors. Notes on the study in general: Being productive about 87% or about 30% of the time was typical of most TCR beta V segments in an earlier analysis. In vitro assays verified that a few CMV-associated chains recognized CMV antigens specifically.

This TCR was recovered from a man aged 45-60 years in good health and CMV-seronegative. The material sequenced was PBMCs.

In DNA, the CDR3 is TGTGCCAGCAGCTTAACGGGACGCGCGGACAGGTTTAACTATGGCTACACCTTC. Translated: CASSLTGRADRFNYGYTF. The chain is built from TRBV7-3 and TRBJ1-2; 7 bases match TRBD1. Per the germline V gene, CDR1 is SGHTA and CDR2 is FQGTGA. Trimming removed 0 bases from V and 1 base from J; junction bases left unmatched: 11. The CDR3 is 18 residues long.